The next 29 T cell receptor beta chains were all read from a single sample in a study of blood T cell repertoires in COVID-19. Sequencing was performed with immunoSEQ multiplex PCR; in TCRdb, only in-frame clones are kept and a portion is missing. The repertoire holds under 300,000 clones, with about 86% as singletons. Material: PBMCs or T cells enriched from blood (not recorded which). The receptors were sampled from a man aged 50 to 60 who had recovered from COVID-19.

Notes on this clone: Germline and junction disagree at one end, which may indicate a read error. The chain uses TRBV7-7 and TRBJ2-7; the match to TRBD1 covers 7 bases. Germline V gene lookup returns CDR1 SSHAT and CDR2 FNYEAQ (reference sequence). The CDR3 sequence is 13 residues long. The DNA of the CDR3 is TGTGCTAGCAGCTTCGGGACAGACTACGAGCAGTACTTC. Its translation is CASSFGTDYEQYF. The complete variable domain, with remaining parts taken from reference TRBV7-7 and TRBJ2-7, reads GAGVSQSPRYKVTKRGQDVTLRCDPISSHATLYWYQQALGQGPEFLTYFNYEAQPDKSGLPSDRFSAERPEGSISTLTIQRTEQRDSAMYRCASSFGTDYEQYFGPGTRLTVT.

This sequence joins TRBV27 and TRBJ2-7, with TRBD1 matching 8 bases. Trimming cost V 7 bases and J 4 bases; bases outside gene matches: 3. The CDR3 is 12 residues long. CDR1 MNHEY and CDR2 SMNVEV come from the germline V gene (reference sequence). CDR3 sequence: CASTTGGYEQYF. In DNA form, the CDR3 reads TGTGCCAGCACCACAGGGGGTTACGAGCAGTACTTC.

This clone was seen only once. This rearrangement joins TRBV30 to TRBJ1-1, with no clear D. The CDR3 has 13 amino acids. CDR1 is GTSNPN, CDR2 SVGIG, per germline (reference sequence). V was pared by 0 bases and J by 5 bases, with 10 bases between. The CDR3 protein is CAWSVQFITEAFF. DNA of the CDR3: TGTGCCTGGAGTGTTCAGTTCATAACTGAAGCTTTCTTT.

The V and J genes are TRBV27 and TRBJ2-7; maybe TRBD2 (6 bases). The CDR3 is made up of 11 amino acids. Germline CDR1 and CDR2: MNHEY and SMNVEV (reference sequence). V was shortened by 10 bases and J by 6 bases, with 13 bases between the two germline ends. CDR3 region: CATWRGSEQYF. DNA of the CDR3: TGTGCCACCTGGAGGGGAAGCGAGCAGTACTTC.

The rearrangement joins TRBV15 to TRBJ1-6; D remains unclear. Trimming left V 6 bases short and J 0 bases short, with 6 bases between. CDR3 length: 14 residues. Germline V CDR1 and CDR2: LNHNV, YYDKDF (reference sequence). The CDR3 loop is CATSLSSYNSPLHF. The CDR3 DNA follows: TGTGCCACCAGTCTGAGCTCCTATAATTCACCCCTCCACTTT.

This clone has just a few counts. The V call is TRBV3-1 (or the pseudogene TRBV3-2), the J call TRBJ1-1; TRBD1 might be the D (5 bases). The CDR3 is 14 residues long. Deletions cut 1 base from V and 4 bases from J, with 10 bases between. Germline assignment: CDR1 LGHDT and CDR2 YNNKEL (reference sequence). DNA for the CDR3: TGTGCCAGCAGCCAAGGGGGGAGGTTCACTGAAGCTTTCTTT. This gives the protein CASSQGGRFTEAFF.

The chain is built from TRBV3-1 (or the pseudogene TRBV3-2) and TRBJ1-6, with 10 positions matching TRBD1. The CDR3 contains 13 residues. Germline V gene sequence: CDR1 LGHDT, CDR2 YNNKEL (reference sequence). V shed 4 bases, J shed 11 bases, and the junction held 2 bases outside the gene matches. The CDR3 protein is CASSPGQGTPLHF. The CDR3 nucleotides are TGTGCCAGCAGCCCGGGACAGGGGACACCCCTCCACTTT.

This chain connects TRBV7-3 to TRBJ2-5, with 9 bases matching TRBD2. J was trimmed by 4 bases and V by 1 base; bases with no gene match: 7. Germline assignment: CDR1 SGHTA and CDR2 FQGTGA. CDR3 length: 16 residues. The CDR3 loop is CASSLMGAGGRETQYF. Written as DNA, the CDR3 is TGTGCCAGCAGCTTAATGGGAGCGGGGGGCAGAGAGACCCAGTACTTC.

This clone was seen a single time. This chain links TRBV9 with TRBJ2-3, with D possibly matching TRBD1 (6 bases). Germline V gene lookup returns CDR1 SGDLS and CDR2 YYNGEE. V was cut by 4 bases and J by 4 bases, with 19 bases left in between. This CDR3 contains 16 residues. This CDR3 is CASSSLAGTPADTQYF. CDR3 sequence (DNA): TGTGCCAGCAGCTCCTTGGCCGGGACACCCGCAGATACGCAGTATTTT.

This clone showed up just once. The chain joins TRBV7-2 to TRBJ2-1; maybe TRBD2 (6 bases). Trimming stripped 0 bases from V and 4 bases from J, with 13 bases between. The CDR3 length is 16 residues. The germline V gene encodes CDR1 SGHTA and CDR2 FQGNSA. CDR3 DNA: TGTGCCAGCAGCTTAGCGGGTAGCGGTCTGTACAATGAGCAGTTCTTC. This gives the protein CASSLAGSGLYNEQFF. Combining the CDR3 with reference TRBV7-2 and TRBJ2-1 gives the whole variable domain GAGVSQSPSNKVTEKGKDVELRCDPISGHTALYWYRQSLGQGLEFLIYFQGNSAPDKSGLPSDRFSAERTGGSVSTLTIQRTQQEDSAVYLCASSLAGSGLYNEQFFGPGTRLTVL.

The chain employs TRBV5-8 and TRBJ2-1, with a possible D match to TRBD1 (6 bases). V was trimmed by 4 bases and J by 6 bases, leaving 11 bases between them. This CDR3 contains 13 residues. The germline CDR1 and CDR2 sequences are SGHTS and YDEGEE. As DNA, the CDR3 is TGTGCCAGCAGCCTCAGGGGTGGCAATGAGCAGTTCTTC. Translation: CASSLRGGNEQFF.

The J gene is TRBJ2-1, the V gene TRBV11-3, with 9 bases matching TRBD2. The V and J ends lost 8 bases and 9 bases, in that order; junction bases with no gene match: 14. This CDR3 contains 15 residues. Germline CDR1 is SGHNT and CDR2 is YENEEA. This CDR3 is CASRLAGGDKGEQFF. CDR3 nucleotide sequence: TGTGCCAGCCGCCTGGCGGGAGGGGACAAGGGTGAGCAGTTCTTC.

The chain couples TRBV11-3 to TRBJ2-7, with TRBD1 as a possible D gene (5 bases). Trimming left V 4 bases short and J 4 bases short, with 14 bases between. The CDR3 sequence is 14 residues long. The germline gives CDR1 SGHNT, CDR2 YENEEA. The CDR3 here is CASSSREKTYEQYF. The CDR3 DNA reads TGTGCCAGCAGCTCCAGGGAAAAAACTTACGAGCAGTACTTC.

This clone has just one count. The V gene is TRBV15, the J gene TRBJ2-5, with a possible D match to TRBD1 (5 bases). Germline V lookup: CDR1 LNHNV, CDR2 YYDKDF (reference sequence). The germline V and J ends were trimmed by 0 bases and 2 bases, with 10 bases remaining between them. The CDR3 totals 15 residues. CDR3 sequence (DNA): TGTGCCACCAGCAGAGATCGGAACAGGCAAGAGACCCAGTACTTC. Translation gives CATSRDRNRQETQYF.

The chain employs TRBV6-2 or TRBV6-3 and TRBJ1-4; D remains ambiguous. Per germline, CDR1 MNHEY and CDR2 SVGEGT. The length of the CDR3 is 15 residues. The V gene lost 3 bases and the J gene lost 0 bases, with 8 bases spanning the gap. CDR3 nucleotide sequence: TGTGCCAGCAGTTATTCCGGTGCAACTAATGAAAAACTGTTTTTT. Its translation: CASSYSGATNEKLFF.

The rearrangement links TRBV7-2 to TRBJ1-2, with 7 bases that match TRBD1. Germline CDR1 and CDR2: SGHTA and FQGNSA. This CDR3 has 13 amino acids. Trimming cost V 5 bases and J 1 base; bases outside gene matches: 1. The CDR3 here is CASSGTVNYGYTF. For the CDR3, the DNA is TGTGCCAGCAGCGGGACAGTTAACTATGGCTACACCTTC.

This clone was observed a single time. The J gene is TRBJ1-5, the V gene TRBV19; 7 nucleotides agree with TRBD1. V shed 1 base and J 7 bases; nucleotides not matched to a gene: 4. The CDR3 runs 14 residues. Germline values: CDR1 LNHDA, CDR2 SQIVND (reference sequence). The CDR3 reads CASSIGQGRQPQHF. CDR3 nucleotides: TGTGCCAGTAGTATAGGACAGGGCCGGCAGCCCCAGCATTTT.

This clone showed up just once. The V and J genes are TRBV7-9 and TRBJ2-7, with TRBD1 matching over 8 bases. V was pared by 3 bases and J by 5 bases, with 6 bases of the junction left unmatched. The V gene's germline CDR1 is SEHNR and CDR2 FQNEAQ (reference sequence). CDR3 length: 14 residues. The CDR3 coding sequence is TGTGCCAGCAGCTTCGACAGGGGATCGGACGAGCAGTACTTC. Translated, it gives CASSFDRGSDEQYF.

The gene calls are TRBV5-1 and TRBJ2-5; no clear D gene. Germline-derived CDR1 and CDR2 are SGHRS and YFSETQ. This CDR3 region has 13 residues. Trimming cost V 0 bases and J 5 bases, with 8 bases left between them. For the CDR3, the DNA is TGCGCCAGCAGCTTGGTCTGGCGGGAGACCCAGTACTTC. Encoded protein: CASSLVWRETQYF.

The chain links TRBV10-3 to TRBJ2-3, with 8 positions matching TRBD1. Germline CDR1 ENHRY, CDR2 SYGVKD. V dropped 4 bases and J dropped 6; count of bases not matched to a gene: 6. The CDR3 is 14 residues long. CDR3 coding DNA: TGTGCCATCAGTGCCTACGACAGGGGCGATACGCAGTATTTT. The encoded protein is CAISAYDRGDTQYF.

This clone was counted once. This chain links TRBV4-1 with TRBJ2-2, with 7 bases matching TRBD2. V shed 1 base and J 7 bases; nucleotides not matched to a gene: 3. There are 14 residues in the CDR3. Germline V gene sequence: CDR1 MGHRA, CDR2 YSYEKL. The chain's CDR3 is CASSQVGRSGELFF. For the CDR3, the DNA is TGCGCCAGCAGCCAAGTCGGGAGGAGCGGGGAGCTGTTTTTT.

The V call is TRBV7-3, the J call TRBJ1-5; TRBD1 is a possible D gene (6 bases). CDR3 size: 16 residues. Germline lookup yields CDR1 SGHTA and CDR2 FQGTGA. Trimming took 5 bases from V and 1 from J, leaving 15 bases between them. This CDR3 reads CASSLRGSGSNQPQHF. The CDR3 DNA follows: TGTGCCAGCAGCCTCAGGGGCTCGGGAAGCAATCAGCCCCAGCATTTT. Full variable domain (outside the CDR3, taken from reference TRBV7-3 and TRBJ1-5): GAGVSQTPSNKVTEKGKYVELRCDPISGHTALYWYRQSLGQGPEFLIYFQGTGAADDSGLPNDRFFAVRPEGSVSTLKIQRTERGDSAVYLCASSLRGSGSNQPQHFGDGTRLSIL.

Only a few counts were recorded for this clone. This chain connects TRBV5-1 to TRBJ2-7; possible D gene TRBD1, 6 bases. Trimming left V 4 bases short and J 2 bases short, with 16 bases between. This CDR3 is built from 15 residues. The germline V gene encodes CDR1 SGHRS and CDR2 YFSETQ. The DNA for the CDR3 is TGCGCCAGCAGCGCCACTTCAGGGGCCCCCTACGAGCAGTACTTC. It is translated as CASSATSGAPYEQYF. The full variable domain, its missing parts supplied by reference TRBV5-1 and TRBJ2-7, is KAGVTQTPRYLIKTRGQQVTLSCSPISGHRSVSWYQQTPGQGLQFLFEYFSETQRNKGNFPGRFSGRQFSNSRSEMNVSTLELGDSALYLCASSATSGAPYEQYFGPGTRLTVT.

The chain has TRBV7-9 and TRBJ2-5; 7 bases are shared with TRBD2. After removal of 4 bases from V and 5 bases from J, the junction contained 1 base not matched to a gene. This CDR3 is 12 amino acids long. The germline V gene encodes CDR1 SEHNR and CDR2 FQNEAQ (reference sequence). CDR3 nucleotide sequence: TGTGCCAGCAGCTGGGGAGGGGAGACCCAGTACTTC. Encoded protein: CASSWGGETQYF.

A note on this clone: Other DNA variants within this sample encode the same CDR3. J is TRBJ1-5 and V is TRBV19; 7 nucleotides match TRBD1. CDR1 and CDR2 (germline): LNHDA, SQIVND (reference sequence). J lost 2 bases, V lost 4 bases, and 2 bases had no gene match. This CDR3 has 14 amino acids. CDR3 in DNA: TGTGCCAGTAGTACAACAGGGGGCAATCAGCCCCAGCATTTT. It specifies CASSTTGGNQPQHF.

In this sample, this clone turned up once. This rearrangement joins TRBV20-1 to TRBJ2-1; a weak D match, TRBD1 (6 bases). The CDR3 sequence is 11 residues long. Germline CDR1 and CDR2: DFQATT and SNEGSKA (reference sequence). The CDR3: CAPRAQQGEFF. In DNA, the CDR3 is TGCGCCCCCCGGGCCCAACAGGGTGAGTTCTTC.

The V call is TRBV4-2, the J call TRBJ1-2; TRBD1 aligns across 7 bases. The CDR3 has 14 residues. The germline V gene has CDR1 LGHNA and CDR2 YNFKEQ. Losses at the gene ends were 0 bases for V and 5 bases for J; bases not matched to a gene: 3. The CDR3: CASSQDGQEYGYTF. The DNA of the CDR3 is TGTGCCAGCAGCCAAGACGGACAGGAGTATGGCTACACCTTC.

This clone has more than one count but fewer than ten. The CDR3 DNA reads as TGTGCCAGCTCACCAGACAGGCTGTACCAAGAGACCCAGTACTTC. This sequence encodes CASSPDRLYQETQYF. The V gene is TRBV18, the J gene TRBJ2-5, with a tentative D call TRBD1 (6 bases). Germline CDR1 is KGHSH and CDR2 is LQKENI. The CDR3 covers 15 residues. Trimming stripped 2 bases from V and 0 bases from J, with 10 bases between.

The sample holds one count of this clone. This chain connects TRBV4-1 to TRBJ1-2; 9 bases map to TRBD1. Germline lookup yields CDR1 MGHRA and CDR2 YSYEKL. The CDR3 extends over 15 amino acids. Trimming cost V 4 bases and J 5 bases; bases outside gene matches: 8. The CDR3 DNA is TGCGCCAGCAGCCCTAGACAGGGGGATGGTTATGGCTACACCTTC. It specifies CASSPRQGDGYGYTF.